The rows below give T cell receptor beta chains drawn from one sample of a study of blood T cells in healthy people across ages. A single record per CDR3 protein comes from TCRdb applying MiXCR to the 5' RACE reads. Among about 780,000 distinct CDR3 sequences, approximately 24% were seen once, and the ten largest hold roughly 3.1%. The data also belong to a second study, concerning T cells of mothers and their children.

The source material was blood. Receptors were obtained from a boy aged 10-17 years in good health. Both conserved end residues are part of each CDR3. A D gene is named only where the DNA matches it firmly. Expanded clones get a size class; other rows say once, few or many, or leave the size out.

D: .
J: TRBJ1-4
size: .
V: TRBV5-1
DNA: TGCGCCAGCAGCTCTATCCCAACTAATGAAAAACTGTTTTTT
CDR3: CASSSIPTNEKLFF

D: .
J: TRBJ1-1
size: .
V: TRBV28
DNA: TGTGCCAGCAGACGCAGGGGAGGGTACACTGAAGCTTTCTTT
CDR3: CASRRRGGYTEAFF

D: .
J: TRBJ1-1
size: few
V: TRBV5-1
DNA: TGCGCCAGCAACCTTCACCCCCAGGGGCGAGGTGAGGTGAACACTGAAGCTTTCTTT
CDR3: CASNLHPQGRGEVNTEAFF

D: .
J: TRBJ1-1
size: .
V: TRBV6-1
DNA: TGTGCCTCCAAGGTATCGCAAGCTTTCTTT
CDR3: CASKVSQAFF

D: .
J: TRBJ1-2
size: .
V: TRBV18
DNA: TGTGCCAGCTCGGAGTCCGTGCGGGATAACTATGGCTACACCTTC
CDR3: CASSESVRDNYGYTF

D: .
J: TRBJ2-3
size: .
V: TRBV27
DNA: TGTGCCAGCAGTCCATCGACAGGAGAAGTATCAGATACGCAGTATTTT
CDR3: CASSPSTGEVSDTQYF

D: .
J: TRBJ2-7
size: .
V: TRBV12-3/TRBV12-4
DNA: TGTGCCAGCAAGGGCAGCTCCTACGAGCAGTACTTC
CDR3: CASKGSSYEQYF

D: .
J: TRBJ1-4
size: .
V: TRBV3-1
DNA: TGTGCCAGCAGCCGCGGGCCGAGGAAAGAAAAACTGTTTTTT
CDR3: CASSRGPRKEKLFF

D: TRBD1
J: TRBJ2-5
size: .
V: TRBV7-2
DNA: TGTGCCAGCAGCCCGACAGGGAACCACCAAGAGACCCAGTACTTC
CDR3: CASSPTGNHQETQYF

D: TRBD2
J: TRBJ2-5
size: few
V: TRBV2
DNA: TGTGCCAGCAGTGAAAGGACCGGGAGGCGGACCCAGTACTTC
CDR3: CASSERTGRRTQYF

D: TRBD2
J: TRBJ2-5
size: many
V: TRBV5-1
DNA: TGCGCCAGCAGCTTAGGAGGGAGGGAAGAGACCCAGTACTTC
CDR3: CASSLGGREETQYF

D: .
J: TRBJ2-3
size: .
V: TRBV6-5
DNA: TGTGCCAGCAGTTACTCGGCGGACAGGACTAGCAATAGAGCAGATACGCAGTATTTT
CDR3: CASSYSADRTSNRADTQYF

D: TRBD1
J: TRBJ1-2
size: .
V: TRBV20-1
DNA: TGCAGTGCAACACAGGGGGTGGGGACCACAGTCTATGGCTACACCTTC
CDR3: CSATQGVGTTVYGYTF

D: .
J: TRBJ1-1
size: .
V: TRBV29-1
DNA: TGCAGCGTCTCAAGGCGGACGAACACTGAAGCTTTCTTT
CDR3: CSVSRRTNTEAFF

D: TRBD2
J: TRBJ2-3
size: few
V: TRBV27
DNA: TGTGCCAGCAGCCCCCTAGCGGGGGGGCAGGGAGATACGCAGTATTTT
CDR3: CASSPLAGGQGDTQYF

D: .
J: TRBJ2-7
size: .
V: TRBV25-1
DNA: TGTGCCAGCAGTGAATCGCGGGGCGTCGACGAGCAGTACTTC
CDR3: CASSESRGVDEQYF

D: TRBD2
J: TRBJ2-3
size: .
V: TRBV3-1
DNA: TGTGCCAGCAGCCAAGATTCGGGGGGATGGGATACGCAGTATTTT
CDR3: CASSQDSGGWDTQYF

D: .
J: TRBJ2-4
size: .
V: TRBV25-1
DNA: TGTGCCAGCAGTGATGCGAACGGAAAAAACATTCAGTACTTC
CDR3: CASSDANGKNIQYF

D: TRBD2
J: TRBJ2-5
size: .
V: TRBV7-2
DNA: TGTGCCAGCAGCTTAGTGGCTAGCGGGAGCCAAGAGACCCAGTACTTC
CDR3: CASSLVASGSQETQYF

D: .
J: TRBJ2-4
size: .
V: TRBV12-3/TRBV12-4
DNA: TGTGCCAGCAGTTTAGCCAGTGGCAAGAACATTCAGTACTTC
CDR3: CASSLASGKNIQYF

D: TRBD1
J: TRBJ1-2
size: .
V: TRBV6-5
DNA: TGTGCCAGCAGTAAACAGGGGGCAGGTGGCTACACCTTC
CDR3: CASSKQGAGGYTF

D: .
J: TRBJ2-7
size: few
V: TRBV12-3/TRBV12-4
DNA: TGTGCCAGCAGCCACCTCGGACTGAGTGCCTCCTACGAGCAGTACTTC
CDR3: CASSHLGLSASYEQYF

D: .
J: TRBJ2-3
size: .
V: TRBV9
DNA: TGTGCCAGCAGCGTAGCGGGGCAGGGATTCACAGATACGCAGTATTTT
CDR3: CASSVAGQGFTDTQYF

D: .
J: TRBJ2-4
size: few
V: TRBV6-6
DNA: TGTGCCAGCAGTCTCAGGGGACTAGCCAAAAACATTCAGTACTTC
CDR3: CASSLRGLAKNIQYF

D: .
J: TRBJ2-7
size: .
V: TRBV18
DNA: TGTGCCAGCTCAACCGGACCGTGGCGCGAGCAGTACTTC
CDR3: CASSTGPWREQYF

D: .
J: TRBJ1-4
size: .
V: TRBV3-1
DNA: TGTGCCAGCAGCCATGACGGCATGAGTGAAAAACTGTTTTTT
CDR3: CASSHDGMSEKLFF

D: .
J: TRBJ2-2
size: .
V: TRBV3-1
DNA: TGTGCCAGCAGCCAAATCAGCACCGGGGAGCTGTTTTTT
CDR3: CASSQISTGELFF

D: .
J: TRBJ1-4
size: .
V: TRBV5-6
DNA: TGTGCCAGCAGCTTTAACAGGTGCCCGGAGGAAAAACTGTTTTTT
CDR3: CASSFNRCPEEKLFF

D: .
J: TRBJ2-5
size: few
V: TRBV4-2
DNA: TGTGCCAGCAGCCAAGAAGCATTGATAGAGACCCAGTACTTC
CDR3: CASSQEALIETQYF

D: TRBD1
J: TRBJ1-2
size: .
V: TRBV2
DNA: TGTGCCACAGGACAGGGAACTATTTATGGCTACACCTTC
CDR3: CATGQGTIYGYTF

D: TRBD1
J: TRBJ1-5
size: few
V: TRBV2
DNA: TGTGCCAGCAGGGCGGGACAGGGAAAAAATCAACCCCAGCATTTT
CDR3: CASRAGQGKNQPQHF

D: TRBD1
J: TRBJ1-1
size: few
V: TRBV29-1
DNA: TGCAGCGCCACAGGGGCGAACACTGAAGCTTTCTTT
CDR3: CSATGANTEAFF

D: .
J: TRBJ2-5
size: few
V: TRBV4-1
DNA: TGCGCCAGCAGTCTTGATATGTACCAAGAGACCCAGTACTTC
CDR3: CASSLDMYQETQYF

D: .
J: TRBJ2-3
size: .
V: TRBV7-2
DNA: TGTGCCAGCAGCTTATTTTATAGGGGCAATGGAGATACGCAGTATTTT
CDR3: CASSLFYRGNGDTQYF

D: .
J: TRBJ1-2
size: .
V: TRBV9
DNA: TGTGCCAGCAGCCTACCGGGGACGGATGGCTACACCTTC
CDR3: CASSLPGTDGYTF

D: .
J: TRBJ2-7
size: .
V: TRBV10-3
DNA: TGTGCCATCAGTGAGTCGCCAGGGAGCGTTTTGAAGTTCTTC
CDR3: CAISESPGSVLKFF

D: .
J: TRBJ2-6
size: .
V: TRBV19
DNA: TGTGCCAGTAGTAAGCGGCTTGGCTCTGGGGCCAACGTCCTGACTTTC
CDR3: CASSKRLGSGANVLTF

D: TRBD1
J: TRBJ2-1
size: .
V: TRBV5-1
DNA: TGCGCCAGCAGCTTGGGGGAACCGGGACAGGAGTACAATGAGCAGTTCTTC
CDR3: CASSLGEPGQEYNEQFF

D: .
J: TRBJ2-5
size: many
V: TRBV7-2
DNA: TGTGCCAGCAGCTTAGAAGGCTGGGACCAAGAGACCCAGTACTTC
CDR3: CASSLEGWDQETQYF

D: .
J: TRBJ2-3
size: few
V: TRBV12-3/TRBV12-4
DNA: TGTGCCAGCAGTGCGACACAGGGACGCACAGATACGCAGTATTTT
CDR3: CASSATQGRTDTQYF

D: TRBD2
J: TRBJ2-5
size: few
V: TRBV10-3
DNA: TGTGCCATCAGGGCCGGACTGGCGGGGGGAGAGACCCAGTACTTC
CDR3: CAIRAGLAGGETQYF

D: TRBD2
J: TRBJ2-7
size: few
V: TRBV20-1
DNA: TGCAGTGTCCTTAGCGGGAACTCCTACGAGCAGTACTTC
CDR3: CSVLSGNSYEQYF

D: .
J: TRBJ2-3
size: .
V: TRBV20-1
DNA: TGCAGTGCTAGGAACAGGGATAGCGCAGATACGCAGTATTTT
CDR3: CSARNRDSADTQYF

D: TRBD2
J: TRBJ2-5
size: .
V: TRBV12-3/TRBV12-4
DNA: TGTGCCAGCAGTCCTCAACCGACTAGCGCGGAGACCCAGTACTTC
CDR3: CASSPQPTSAETQYF

D: .
J: TRBJ1-5
size: .
V: TRBV20-1
DNA: TGCAGTGCTAGCAGACGGGGGTCGCGGGCAGTGTGGGATCAGCCCCAGCATTTT
CDR3: CSASRRGSRAVWDQPQHF

D: .
J: TRBJ2-3
size: .
V: TRBV18
DNA: TGTGCCAGCTCGCCTAACAAAGATACGCAGTATTTT
CDR3: CASSPNKDTQYF

D: .
J: TRBJ2-7
size: .
V: TRBV10-3
DNA: TGTGCCATCAGTGATGCGGCAGCAGGGGACCACGAGCAGTACTTC
CDR3: CAISDAAAGDHEQYF

D: .
J: TRBJ1-4
size: .
V: TRBV3-1
DNA: TGTGCCAGCAGCCAACCGCGGGGAGACTCGAGGGAAAAACTGTTTTTT
CDR3: CASSQPRGDSREKLFF

D: .
J: TRBJ2-3
size: .
V: TRBV5-1
DNA: TGCGCCAGCAGCCCATCGCCGGGACTGGAGATGGGGACGCAGTATTTT
CDR3: CASSPSPGLEMGTQYF

D: TRBD2
J: TRBJ2-5
size: .
V: TRBV11-2
DNA: TGTGCCAGCAGCTTATCGACTAGCGGGGCCCAAGAGACCCAGTACTTC
CDR3: CASSLSTSGAQETQYF

D: TRBD2
J: TRBJ2-1
size: .
V: TRBV6-6
DNA: TGTGCCAGCAGAACACTAGCGGGGGGTTTAAATGAGCAGTTCTTC
CDR3: CASRTLAGGLNEQFF

D: TRBD1
J: TRBJ1-2
size: many
V: TRBV6-5
DNA: TGTGCCAGCAGTTACCTGACGGACAGGGCCGGGGGCTACACCTTC
CDR3: CASSYLTDRAGGYTF

D: .
J: TRBJ2-3
size: few
V: TRBV2
DNA: TGTGCCAGCAGTCAAGTGGGGATCACAGATACGCAGTATTTT
CDR3: CASSQVGITDTQYF

D: .
J: TRBJ1-1
size: .
V: TRBV28
DNA: TGTGCCAGCAAGCTCGTCAGGCAAGAAGCTTTCTTT
CDR3: CASKLVRQEAFF

D: .
J: TRBJ1-1
size: few
V: TRBV11-2
DNA: TGTGCCAGCAGCCCAGGCCCGCCGAACACTGAAGCTTTCTTT
CDR3: CASSPGPPNTEAFF